Following are 25 T cell receptor beta chains from one sample sequenced in a study of cytomegalovirus exposure and HLA in healthy donors. PCR used 60 Vbeta primers and 13 Jbeta primers. The repertoire was sequenced with immunoSEQ multiplex PCR; TCRdb's copy has only in-frame clones and lacks some. The sample consists of about 160,000 clones, 82% of them appearing once. Material for sequencing was PBMCs. The receptors were sampled from a man between 50 and 59 years old in good health and CMV-seropositive.

The V and J genes are TRBV30 and TRBJ2-7, with D hard to call. Trimming took 2 bases from V and 2 from J, leaving 7 bases between them. The CDR3 contains 12 residues. From germline, CDR1 is GTSNPN and CDR2 SVGIG (reference sequence). CDR3 residues: CAWSQATYEQYF. The CDR3 nucleotides read TGTGCCTGGAGTCAGGCTACCTACGAGCAGTACTTC.

The rearrangement uses TRBV6-1 and TRBJ2-2; 10 nucleotides align to TRBD2. Germline-derived CDR1 and CDR2 are MNHNS and SASEGT. The CDR3 is made up of 15 amino acids. J gave up 5 bases and V 10 bases, and 10 bases lay outside the gene matches. In DNA, the CDR3 is TGTGCCACCTCATCGCTAGCGGGAGTTACCGGGGAGCTGTTTTTT. Residues: CATSSLAGVTGELFF.

The V call is TRBV28, the J call TRBJ1-2; 8 bases match TRBD1. V trimming: 6 bases; J trimming: 4 bases; junction bases outside the gene matches: 7. The CDR3 has 14 amino acids. In germline, CDR1 is MDHEN, CDR2 SYDVKM. CDR3 amino acids: CASRKQGEGYGYTF. CDR3 nucleotide sequence: TGTGCCAGCAGAAAACAGGGGGAGGGCTATGGCTACACCTTC.

Concerning this clone itself: This CDR3 is also generated by other DNA sequences in the sample. The V call is TRBV28, the J call TRBJ1-6, with TRBD1 identical over 9 bases. This CDR3 has 14 amino acids. Germline assignment: CDR1 MDHEN and CDR2 SYDVKM. The J segment lost 6 bases and the V segment lost 6 bases, leaving 3 bases of the junction unmatched. CDR3 DNA: TGTGCCAGCAGCCCGGGACAGGGTAATTCACCCCTCCACTTT. As protein: CASSPGQGNSPLHF.

The chain uses TRBV11-2 and TRBJ1-1; the D gene is possibly TRBD1 (6 bases). Germline V CDR1 and CDR2: SGHAT, FQNNGV. V shed 4 bases and J shed 11 bases, with 11 bases lying between them. This CDR3 has 11 amino acids. CDR3 nucleotides: TGTGCCAGCAGCTATGTCAGGGGCGCTTTCTTT. It translates to CASSYVRGAFF.

This clone showed up just once. The chain has TRBV7-9 and TRBJ2-1, with D maybe TRBD2 (5 bases). V was clipped by 4 bases and J by 9 bases, with 10 bases between them. Germline V gene sequence: CDR1 SEHNR, CDR2 FQNEAQ (reference sequence). The CDR3 loop spans 12 amino acids. CDR3 loop: CASSWETIEQFF. The CDR3 DNA sequence: TGTGCCAGCAGCTGGGAGACCATTGAGCAGTTCTTC.

The genes are TRBV7-9 and TRBJ1-6, with D unclear. The CDR3 covers 16 residues. The V end was cut by 2 bases, the J end by 3 bases, with 11 bases between. The germline gives CDR1 SEHNR, CDR2 FQNEAQ (reference sequence). The chain's CDR3 is CASSLSSGYYNSPLHF. The CDR3, as DNA: TGTGCCAGCAGCTTATCGAGCGGCTACTATAATTCACCCCTCCACTTT.

The rearrangement uses TRBV9 and TRBJ1-4; TRBD1 agrees at 7 bases. Germline CDR1 and CDR2: SGDLS and YYNGEE. The CDR3 is made up of 17 amino acids. Trimming at V came to 0 bases and at J to 4 bases, leaving 9 bases not matched to a gene. CDR3 amino acids: CASSVGSTGANNEKLFF. The CDR3 region has the DNA TGTGCCAGCAGCGTAGGGTCTACAGGGGCGAATAATGAAAAACTGTTTTTT.

The chain employs TRBV7-2 and TRBJ2-7; TRBD1 might be the D (6 bases). V was pared by 5 bases and J by 6 bases, with 11 bases between. Germline V gene lookup returns CDR1 SGHTA and CDR2 FQGNSA. CDR3 size: 12 residues. The CDR3 is CASSPNRVEQYF. CDR3 DNA: TGTGCCAGCAGCCCCAACAGGGTCGAGCAGTACTTC.

The V and J genes are TRBV4-3 and TRBJ2-4; 7 nucleotides line up with TRBD1. Germline-derived CDR1 and CDR2 are LGHNA and YSLEER. The CDR3 spans 12 residues. With 8 bases clipped from V and 3 bases from J, the junction kept 1 base outside the gene matches. CDR3 nucleotides: TGCGCCAGCCCAGGGGGCAAAAACATTCAGTACTTC. Translation gives CASPGGKNIQYF.

The rearrangement joins TRBV7-9 to TRBJ1-2; D is unresolved. CDR1 is SEHNR and CDR2 is FQNEAQ in the germline V gene (reference sequence). The CDR3 contains 13 residues. The V end lost 4 bases, the J end lost 6 bases, and 12 bases lay between the germline ends. The DNA of the CDR3 is TGTGCCAGCAGCTCTGTGGGAGAGAATGGCTACACCTTC. This encodes CASSSVGENGYTF.

The chain joins TRBV27 to TRBJ2-7, with TRBD2 identical over 9 bases. With V trimmed by 9 bases and J by 3 bases, 6 bases remained unmatched. The CDR3 runs to 13 residues. CDR1 is MNHEY, CDR2 SMNVEV, per germline (reference sequence). The CDR3 DNA reads TGTGCCAGTTCGGGACTAGCCGGCTACGAGCAGTACTTC. It is translated as CASSGLAGYEQYF.

The V and J genes are TRBV18 and TRBJ1-6; D not resolved. The V end was cut by 3 bases, the J end by 0 bases, with 15 bases between. Germline V gene sequence: CDR1 KGHSH, CDR2 LQKENI. This CDR3 comprises 18 residues. This CDR3 is CASSPFGVGSSYNSPLHF. The CDR3 DNA is TGTGCCAGCTCACCTTTCGGCGTGGGGAGCTCCTATAATTCACCCCTCCACTTT.

V is TRBV19 and J is TRBJ1-5, with TRBD1 matching 8 bases. Per the germline V gene, CDR1 is LNHDA and CDR2 is SQIVND (reference sequence). The CDR3 sequence is 15 residues long. J was trimmed by 9 bases and V by 3 bases; bases with no gene match: 10. In nucleotides, the CDR3 is TGTGCCAGTAGTATCGGATACAGGGGGGTAGGGCCCCAGCATTTT. This gives the protein CASSIGYRGVGPQHF.

The rearrangement links TRBV7-9 to TRBJ2-1; the D gene is possibly TRBD2 (6 bases). CDR1 and CDR2 from the germline V gene are SEHNR and FQNEAQ (reference sequence). V gave up 1 base and J gave up 7 bases, with 14 bases separating them. The CDR3 length is 15 residues. The CDR3 spells CASSLGDSPVNEQFF. The CDR3 bases are TGTGCCAGCAGCTTAGGGGACTCCCCCGTGAATGAGCAGTTCTTC.

The chain combines TRBV7-2 with TRBJ2-5; 7 bases map to TRBD1. The trim removed 5 bases at V and 1 base at J, leaving 7 bases unmatched. The CDR3 contains 15 residues. Per the germline V gene, CDR1 is SGHTA and CDR2 is FQGNSA. As DNA, the CDR3 is TGTGCCAGCAGCCCTGAGGGACAGCTCCAAGAGACCCAGTACTTC. Translating it yields CASSPEGQLQETQYF. The full variable domain, in which reference TRBV7-2 and TRBJ2-5 provide the parts outside the CDR3, is GAGVSQSPSNKVTEKGKDVELRCDPISGHTALYWYRQSLGQGLEFLIYFQGNSAPDKSGLPSDRFSAERTGGSVSTLTIQRTQQEDSAVYLCASSPEGQLQETQYFGPGTRLLVL.

The chain has TRBV5-1 and TRBJ2-2; the match to TRBD2 covers 7 bases. The CDR3 has 16 amino acids. The germline V gene has CDR1 SGHRS and CDR2 YFSETQ. The V segment lost 4 bases and the J segment 1 base; nucleotides outside the gene matches: 7. The CDR3 spells CASSLGLDRNTGELFF. As DNA, the CDR3 is TGCGCCAGCAGCCTCGGACTAGATCGGAACACCGGGGAGCTGTTTTTT.

The chain uses TRBV7-8 and TRBJ2-5; 9 bases map to TRBD2. The CDR3 covers 16 residues. The V and J ends lost 3 bases and 3 bases, in that order; junction bases with no gene match: 8. The V gene's germline CDR1 is SGHVS and CDR2 FQNEAQ. The CDR3 loop reads CASSFEMLAGKETQYF. DNA of the CDR3: TGTGCCAGCAGCTTCGAGATGCTAGCGGGGAAAGAGACCCAGTACTTC.

The chain employs TRBV11-2 and TRBJ1-2; D gene uncertain. Between the trimmed V and J ends, which lost 1 base and 2 bases, there was a span of 23 bases. Germline CDR1 and CDR2: SGHAT and FQNNGV. This CDR3 has 19 amino acids. Written as DNA, the CDR3 is TGTGCCAGCAGCTTAGTGGGCGGAGGAAGCAATTGGGGAAACTATGGCTACACCTTC. Its protein is CASSLVGGGSNWGNYGYTF.

The chain has TRBV6-5 and TRBJ2-5; 12 bases align to TRBD1. This CDR3 has 15 amino acids. Losses at the gene ends were 7 bases for V and 4 bases for J; bases not matched to a gene: 7. CDR1 is MNHEY, CDR2 SVGAGI, per germline. CDR3 DNA: TGTGCCAGCACCCAAGGGGACAGGGGGCGAGAGACCCAGTACTTC. It is translated as CASTQGDRGRETQYF.

The chain couples TRBV7-9 to TRBJ2-4, with D maybe TRBD2 (5 bases). V dropped 4 bases and J dropped 15 bases, with 16 bases sitting between them. The CDR3 runs 12 residues. Germline values: CDR1 SEHNR, CDR2 FQNEAQ (reference sequence). The CDR3 DNA reads TGTGCCAGCAGCTCAGCGTCCGGACGGGGGTACTTC. As protein: CASSSASGRGYF.

The chain couples TRBV7-9 to TRBJ1-3; 12 nucleotides line up with TRBD1. From germline, CDR1 is SEHNR and CDR2 FQNEAQ (reference sequence). The ends lost 4 bases at V and 0 bases at J; junction bases unmatched: 4. The CDR3 loop spans 17 amino acids. CDR3 in DNA: TGTGCCAGCAGCTGGGACAGGGGGCCTTTCTCTGGAAACACCATATATTTT. Translation: CASSWDRGPFSGNTIYF.

The chain couples TRBV7-6 to TRBJ1-1, with D tentatively TRBD1 (5 bases). The CDR3 spans 14 residues. The germline V gene has CDR1 SGHVS and CDR2 FNYEAQ. Trimming removed 3 bases at V and 1 base at J, with 9 bases between. CDR3 amino acids: CASSLRQRNTEAFF. The CDR3 DNA follows: TGTGCCAGCAGCTTGAGACAGAGGAACACTGAAGCTTTCTTT.

The chain has TRBV29-1 and TRBJ2-5, with D possibly matching TRBD1 (6 bases). The CDR3 consists of 14 residues. CDR1 SQVTM and CDR2 ANQGSEA come from the germline V gene. Trimming pared 5 bases from V and 3 bases from J, leaving 16 bases between. The CDR3 sequence is CSVPRPGTKETQYF. Here the CDR3 DNA reads TGCAGCGTTCCCCGGCCCGGGACAAAAGAGACCCAGTACTTC.

This chain uses TRBV7-9 with TRBJ2-3; 9 bases are shared with TRBD2. CDR1 and CDR2 (germline): SEHNR, FQNEAQ (reference sequence). The trim removed 5 bases at V and 5 bases at J, leaving 17 bases unmatched. The CDR3 has 18 residues. The CDR3 bases are TGTGCCAGCAGCCTCCTGCTGGGACTAGCAGCCGAGAGAGATACGCAGTATTTT. Protein sequence: CASSLLLGLAAERDTQYF. Complete variable domain (other parts from reference TRBV7-9 and TRBJ2-3): DTGVSQNPRHKITKRGQNVTFRCDPISEHNRLYWYRQTLGQGPEFLTYFQNEAQLEKSRLLSDRFSAERPKGSFSTLEIQRTEQGDSAMYLCASSLLLGLAAERDTQYFGPGTRLTVL.